A single sample is the source of the 31 T cell receptor beta chains below, sequenced in a study of blood T cell repertoires in COVID-19. Measured with immunoSEQ multiplex PCR; TCRdb has only the in-frame clones, and not every one. The repertoire holds 210,000 or so clones, with 88% as singletons. Sequenced material: peripheral blood. These receptors were obtained from a woman in her fifties or sixties with acute or convalescent COVID-19.

The chain combines TRBV19 with TRBJ2-4; TRBD2 matches 8 bases. The CDR3 is 15 residues long. Germline V gives CDR1 LNHDA, CDR2 SQIVND (reference sequence). V was pared by 2 bases and J by 6 bases, with 6 bases of the junction left unmatched. CDR3 in DNA: TGTGCCAGTAGTATAAAAAGGACTAGCAGAAACATTCAGTACTTC. It translates to CASSIKRTSRNIQYF.

This sequence joins TRBV12-3 or TRBV12-4 and TRBJ1-2; D ambiguous. V was cut by 8 bases and J by 3 bases, with 7 bases left in between. CDR3 length equals 11 residues. CDR3 DNA sequence: TGTGCCAGCCTTCGGGACTATGGCTACACCTTC. Its translation: CASLRDYGYTF.

CDR3 in amino acids: CASSVEGLPRGYTF. CDR3 DNA: TGTGCCAGCAGCGTAGAGGGACTTCCCCGCGGCTACACCTTC. This chain connects TRBV9 to TRBJ1-2; tentative D call: TRBD1 (5 bases). V lost 0 bases to trimming and J lost 8 bases, with 14 bases between them. CDR1 is SGDLS, CDR2 YYNGEE, per germline. CDR3 length: 14 residues. Full variable domain (missing parts from reference TRBV9 and TRBJ1-2): DSGVTQTPKHLITATGQRVTLRCSPRSGDLSVYWYQQSLDQGLQFLIQYYNGEERAKGNILERFSAQQFPDLHSELNLSSLELGDSALYFCASSVEGLPRGYTFGSGTRLTVV.

The J gene is TRBJ2-3, the V gene TRBV7-3; 7 bases line up with TRBD2. Germline V gene sequence: CDR1 SGHTA, CDR2 FQGTGA. The J segment lost 5 bases and the V segment lost 5 bases, leaving 7 bases of the junction unmatched. The CDR3 covers 14 residues. The CDR3 nucleotides read TGTGCCAGCAGCATCGGACTAGATAGAGATACGCAGTATTTT. Translation: CASSIGLDRDTQYF.

V usage is TRBV11-2 and J usage is TRBJ2-3; 10 bases are a match to TRBD2. J lost 7 bases, V lost 3 bases, and 4 bases had no gene match. This CDR3 region has 14 residues. Germline values: CDR1 SGHAT, CDR2 FQNNGV. DNA for the CDR3: TGTGCCAGCAGCTTTCTTACTAGCGGGAATACGCAGTATTTT. This codes for CASSFLTSGNTQYF.

The chain uses TRBV5-1 and TRBJ2-1; D is uncertain. V was trimmed by 1 base and J by 4 bases, leaving 6 bases between them. Germline V gene sequence: CDR1 SGHRS, CDR2 YFSETQ. This CDR3 has 13 amino acids. CDR3 DNA: TGCGCCAGCAGCTTGATCGGTTACAATGAGCAGTTCTTC. It specifies CASSLIGYNEQFF. Full variable domain (rest looked up from reference TRBV5-1 and TRBJ2-1): KAGVTQTPRYLIKTRGQQVTLSCSPISGHRSVSWYQQTPGQGLQFLFEYFSETQRNKGNFPGRFSGRQFSNSRSEMNVSTLELGDSALYLCASSLIGYNEQFFGPGTRLTVL.

The V gene is TRBV4-2, the J gene TRBJ2-5; no definite D call. The CDR3 covers 13 residues. Germline CDR1 is LGHNA and CDR2 is YNFKEQ. Trimming took off 4 bases at V and 1 base at J, with 7 bases between the two ends. CDR3 coding DNA: TGTGCCAGCAGCCTGACTGTCCAAGAGACCCAGTACTTC. Translating gives CASSLTVQETQYF.

The V call is TRBV7-2, the J call TRBJ2-2; 7 nucleotides agree with TRBD2. The CDR3 sequence is 17 residues long. The germline CDR1 and CDR2 sequences are SGHTA and FQGNSA. With 5 bases clipped from V and 4 bases from J, the junction kept 13 bases outside the gene matches. Written as DNA, the CDR3 is TGTGCCAGCAGCCCCCCCGGCGGGAGAGGAAGCACCGGGGAGCTGTTTTTT. It yields the protein CASSPPGGRGSTGELFF.

This clone has just one count. V is TRBV9 and J is TRBJ1-1, with D perhaps TRBD1 (6 bases). Trimming left V 0 bases short and J 6 bases short, with 12 bases between. Germline CDR1 is SGDLS and CDR2 is YYNGEE. The CDR3 spans 14 residues. The CDR3 here is CASSVGAGGAEAFF. CDR3 DNA: TGTGCCAGCAGCGTAGGGGCGGGGGGCGCTGAAGCTTTCTTT.

The chain is built from TRBV19 and TRBJ2-7, with 7 positions matching TRBD1. Trimming removed 6 bases from V and 1 base from J; junction bases left unmatched: 6. The CDR3 loop spans 14 amino acids. CDR1 is LNHDA and CDR2 is SQIVND in the germline V gene (reference sequence). CDR3 DNA sequence: TGTGCCAGTAGGTCGGACAGGTTATCCTACGAGCAGTACTTC. It translates to CASRSDRLSYEQYF.

The CDR3 coding sequence is TGTGCCAGTAGTCCCCCGGGCGGTAGCGGGGGACACACCGGGGAGCTGTTTTTT. It translates to CASSPPGGSGGHTGELFF. The V call is TRBV19, the J call TRBJ2-2; 9 nucleotides agree with TRBD2. V shed 5 bases and J 3 bases; nucleotides not matched to a gene: 13. CDR1 and CDR2 (germline): LNHDA, SQIVND (reference sequence). The CDR3 contains 18 residues.

The rearrangement joins TRBV3-1 (or the pseudogene TRBV3-2) to TRBJ1-1, with a tentative D call TRBD1 (6 bases). Germline V gene data show CDR1 as LGHDT and CDR2 as YNNKEL (reference sequence). The CDR3 is made up of 14 amino acids. Deletions cut 7 bases from V and 5 bases from J, with 17 bases between. The CDR3 loop reads CASINRALGTEAFF. The CDR3 bases are TGTGCCAGCATTAACAGGGCTTTAGGGACTGAAGCTTTCTTT.

The rearrangement uses TRBV7-2 and TRBJ2-2, with 7 positions matching TRBD2. CDR3 size: 14 residues. V shed 5 bases and J 6 bases; nucleotides not matched to a gene: 6. Germline loops: CDR1 SGHTA, CDR2 FQGNSA. The CDR3 DNA reads as TGTGCCAGCAGCCCGACGACTAGCCCCGGGGAGCTGTTTTTT. Translating gives CASSPTTSPGELFF.

The chain combines TRBV10-3 with TRBJ1-1, with 7 bases lining up with TRBD1. Losses at the gene ends were 1 base for V and 11 bases for J; bases not matched to a gene: 13. This CDR3 is 15 amino acids long. The germline V gene has CDR1 ENHRY and CDR2 SYGVKD. The chain's CDR3 is CAISELRVDRDGAFF. The CDR3, as DNA: TGTGCCATCAGTGAGTTAAGGGTTGACAGGGATGGGGCTTTCTTT.

This clone was counted only a few times. The V call is TRBV5-1, the J call TRBJ2-7; TRBD2 might be the D (6 bases). The length of the CDR3 is 14 residues. Deletions cut 4 bases from V and 5 bases from J, with 16 bases between. Germline V gene lookup returns CDR1 SGHRS and CDR2 YFSETQ. CDR3 in amino acids: CASSPTRGYDEQYF. The CDR3 DNA follows: TGCGCCAGCAGCCCGACTAGAGGATACGACGAGCAGTACTTC.

This clone was picked up a small number of times. The rearrangement links TRBV13 to TRBJ1-1; D may be TRBD1 (6 bases). CDR3 length equals 14 residues. Germline V gene data show CDR1 as PRHDT and CDR2 as FYEKMQ (reference sequence). Trimming shortened V by 5 bases and J by 4 bases, and 14 bases separated the two germline ends. In DNA form, the CDR3 reads TGTGCCAGCAGCCCTCGGGGAGGGGGCACTGAAGCTTTCTTT. Translating gives CASSPRGGGTEAFF.

This chain joins TRBV5-1 and TRBJ1-2, with TRBD1 matching 9 bases. In germline, CDR1 is SGHRS, CDR2 YFSETQ. The V segment lost 5 bases and the J segment 6 bases; nucleotides outside the gene matches: 5. The CDR3 runs 13 residues. DNA for the CDR3: TGCGCCAGCAGGAGGGACAGGGATGATGGCTACACCTTC. This encodes CASRRDRDDGYTF.

The J gene is TRBJ1-5, the V gene TRBV6-5; D unresolved. This CDR3 is built from 14 residues. Germline CDR1 reads MNHEY; CDR2 reads SVGAGI. V was shortened by 6 bases and J by 0 bases, with 9 bases between the two germline ends. CDR3 coding DNA: TGTGCCAGCAGGCCGGGAACTAGCAATCAGCCCCAGCATTTT. Protein: CASRPGTSNQPQHF.

V usage is TRBV2 and J usage is TRBJ2-5, with TRBD2 as a possible D gene (7 bases). V was trimmed by 7 bases and J by 6 bases, leaving 15 bases between them. Per germline, CDR1 SNHLY and CDR2 FYNNEI. The CDR3 sequence is 13 residues long. The CDR3 DNA sequence: TGTGCCAGCACCTCGGGGGGCGGGAAGACCCAGTACTTC. It codes for CASTSGGGKTQYF.

The chain joins TRBV9 to TRBJ2-3, with TRBD2 matching 8 bases. J gave up 3 bases and V 4 bases, and 7 bases lay outside the gene matches. Germline lookup yields CDR1 SGDLS and CDR2 YYNGEE. The CDR3 is 15 residues long. The CDR3 coding sequence is TGTGCCAGCAGCACCCGGACTAGCCCTACAGATACGCAGTATTTT. It encodes CASSTRTSPTDTQYF.

The rearrangement links TRBV27 to TRBJ1-1; D remains unclear. The ends were cut back, 2 bases at V and 7 bases at J, with 11 bases in the middle. The CDR3 totals 13 residues. Germline lookup yields CDR1 MNHEY and CDR2 SMNVEV (reference sequence). The CDR3 loop reads CASSLEGGGEAFF. For the CDR3, the DNA is TGTGCCAGCAGTTTAGAGGGTGGAGGTGAAGCTTTCTTT.

CDR3 protein: CASSEPSSYEQYF. The CDR3 coding sequence is TGCGCCAGCAGCGAACCGAGCTCCTACGAGCAGTACTTC. The V call is TRBV5-1, the J call TRBJ2-7, with D unresolved. Germline CDR1 SGHRS, CDR2 YFSETQ. CDR3 length equals 13 residues. Between the trimmed V and J ends, which lost 4 bases and 0 bases, there was a span of 8 bases. The full variable domain, rest sourced from reference TRBV5-1 and TRBJ2-7, is KAGVTQTPRYLIKTRGQQVTLSCSPISGHRSVSWYQQTPGQGLQFLFEYFSETQRNKGNFPGRFSGRQFSNSRSEMNVSTLELGDSALYLCASSEPSSYEQYFGPGTRLTVT.

V and J are TRBV19 and TRBJ1-2; possible D gene TRBD1, 5 bases. The CDR3 is 15 amino acids. Germline V gene sequence: CDR1 LNHDA, CDR2 SQIVND (reference sequence). The V gene lost 3 bases and the J gene lost 8 bases, with 19 bases spanning the gap. The CDR3 is CASSITLGVAGGYTF. CDR3 coding DNA: TGTGCCAGTAGTATCACTCTAGGGGTAGCGGGCGGCTACACCTTC.

The gene calls are TRBV18 and TRBJ2-7; 9 bases align to TRBD1. The CDR3 extends over 13 amino acids. V lost 8 bases and J lost 3; bases outside the gene matches: 5. Germline values: CDR1 KGHSH, CDR2 LQKENI. This chain's CDR3 is CASNPGQGYEQYF. CDR3 sequence (DNA): TGTGCCAGCAATCCGGGACAGGGCTACGAGCAGTACTTC.

The V and J genes are TRBV7-2 and TRBJ2-6; D gene unclear. V lost 5 bases and J lost 0, with 8 bases in between. This CDR3 region has 15 residues. Germline V gives CDR1 SGHTA, CDR2 FQGNSA. CDR3 bases: TGTGCCAGCAGCATTGGTAGCTCTGGGGCCAACGTCCTGACTTTC. As protein: CASSIGSSGANVLTF.

This rearrangement joins TRBV4-3 to TRBJ2-1; 8 nucleotides align to TRBD2. The CDR3 loop spans 17 amino acids. With 0 bases clipped from V and 5 bases from J, the junction kept 9 bases outside the gene matches. Germline V lookup: CDR1 LGHNA, CDR2 YSLEER. The CDR3 region is CASSQDLAQRGNNEQFF. The CDR3 region has the DNA TGCGCCAGCAGCCAAGATCTTGCCCAGCGGGGGAACAATGAGCAGTTCTTC.

CDR3 region: CASRGQTGSVAVTGELFF. CDR3 sequence (DNA): TGCGCCAGCAGGGGACAGACAGGGTCGGTAGCGGTCACCGGGGAGCTGTTTTTT. J is TRBJ2-2 and V is TRBV5-1, with D possibly matching TRBD1 (7 bases). CDR3 size: 18 residues. Germline lookup yields CDR1 SGHRS and CDR2 YFSETQ. Trimming removed 5 bases from V and 4 bases from J, with 24 bases in between.

The chain has TRBV6-6 and TRBJ1-4, with D maybe TRBD1 (6 bases). The V end was cut by 7 bases, the J end by 7 bases, with 22 bases between. The germline V gene has CDR1 MNHNY and CDR2 SVGAGI (reference sequence). CDR3 length equals 16 residues. As DNA, the CDR3 is TGTGCCAGCACCCCCCCGGGGGGGGGCAGGGGTGAAAAACTGTTTTTT. It codes for CASTPPGGGRGEKLFF.

V usage is TRBV5-5 and J usage is TRBJ2-7, with TRBD2 matching over 13 bases. V gave up 4 bases and J gave up 2 bases; unmatched junction bases: 12. This CDR3 spans 18 amino acids. The germline CDR1 and CDR2 sequences are SGHKS and YYEKEE (reference sequence). The CDR3 nucleotides are TGTGCCAGCAGCCTACGGACTAGCGGGAGTCCCCAGGCCTACGAGCAGTACTTC. This translates into CASSLRTSGSPQAYEQYF.

The rearrangement uses TRBV4-3 and TRBJ2-3; no reliable D call. The V and J ends lost 0 bases and 7 bases respectively, with 14 bases between them. Germline CDR1 and CDR2: LGHNA and YSLEER. The CDR3 consists of 15 residues. DNA for the CDR3: TGCGCCAGCAGCCAAGATGAAACTTCCTTGAATACGCAGTATTTT. It codes for CASSQDETSLNTQYF.

Only one count was recorded for this clone. The V gene is TRBV3-1 (or the pseudogene TRBV3-2), the J gene TRBJ2-3; 10 nucleotides agree with TRBD2. After removal of 4 bases from V and 1 base from J, the junction contained 5 bases not matched to a gene. CDR3 size: 16 residues. CDR1 is LGHDT, CDR2 YNNKEL, per germline (reference sequence). DNA of the CDR3: TGTGCCAGCAGCCCTGGGACTAGCGTACGCACAGATACGCAGTATTTT. Translation: CASSPGTSVRTDTQYF.